This TCR beta chain is drawn from a study of cytomegalovirus exposure and HLA in healthy donors. Findings and caveats of the study: Accurate prediction of most subjects' HLA-A and HLA-B alleles from TCR beta sequences was reported.

PCR used 60 Vbeta primers and 13 Jbeta primers. Here immunoSEQ multiplex PCR was the method, and the copy in TCRdb shows in-frame clones only, minus some. The sample has tens of thousands of clones, about 71% seen once; the top ten hold about 7.6%. The V gene end was trimmed by 4 bases and the J gene end by 6 bases; junction bases not matched to a gene: 3. The length of the CDR3 is 12 residues. Looked up from germline, CDR1 is SNHLY and CDR2 is FYNNEI. Sampled while nominally healthy, donors likely had unrecorded immune exposures. As to this clone: Antigen unknown.

This chain joins TRBV2 and TRBJ2-7, with 7 bases fitting TRBD1. The sequenced sample was PBMCs. The source of this sequence is a man aged 60 to 69 in good health and CMV-seropositive. In nucleotides, the CDR3 is TGTGCCAGCAGTGTAGGGGGCCTCGAGCAGTACTTC. Translating gives CASSVGGLEQYF.